This TCR beta chain was obtained from a study of T-cell reconstitution after alpha-beta-depleted transplantation in children. The study's findings and limits: After transplant, at about two months, alpha-beta T cells were reportedly derived from several hundred expanded graft clones.

It was with unique molecular identifiers that the TCRbeta library was prepared. Each CDR3 protein gets one entry after TCRdb re-called the PCR reads with MiXCR. The sample holds about 150,000 distinct CDR3 sequences; more than 8% are singletons and the top ten take around 18%. The trim removed 6 bases at V and 7 bases at J, leaving 7 bases unmatched. The CDR3 is made up of 15 amino acids. Germline V gene sequence: CDR1 ENHRY, CDR2 SYGVKD. This clonotype was picked up many times. Its specificity is unknown. The TCR originated in a female patient younger than 10 who had a stem cell transplant for congenital amegakaryocytic thrombocytopenia, so the T cells may come from the graft donor. This chain connects TRBV10-3 to TRBJ2-1, with 12 positions matching TRBD2. Sample: PBMCs, mostly from graft donor cells, taken 180 days after TCRalphabeta/CD19-depleted stem cell transplant. The CDR3 sequence: CAIRPASGRGNEQFF. The CDR3 DNA sequence: TGTGCCATCAGACCCGCTAGCGGGAGGGGGAATGAGCAGTTCTTC.